This T cell receptor (beta chain) was recovered during a study of shared clonotypes between healthy human individuals. The overall study: CD4 naive cells filled three plates per donor, CD4 memory three, CD8 naive two and CD8 memory one.

From germline, CDR1 is SEHNR and CDR2 FQNEAQ (reference sequence). The V gene lost 5 bases and the J gene lost 8 bases, with 10 bases spanning the gap. This CDR3 comprises 12 residues. Remarks on this clone: Its specificity is not known.

The repertoire was sequenced with immunoSEQ multiplex PCR; TCRdb's copy has only in-frame clones and lacks some. The table records over a million clones, approximately 98% of them present only once. Findings and limits, study-wide: All-four-donor shared clonotypes had higher generation probabilities than non-shared clonotypes did.

The TCR sequence derives from a man aged 25-45 years in good health. The V gene is TRBV7-9, the J gene TRBJ1-3, with a tentative D call TRBD1 (5 bases). Sequenced material: naive CD4+ T cells sorted from blood. Subset given: CD45RA+ positively selected. The chain's CDR3 is CASSPGLDTIYF. The DNA of the CDR3 is TGTGCCAGCAGCCCAGGGCTGGACACCATATATTTT.